This is a list of T cell receptor beta chains from one sample in a study of cytomegalovirus exposure and HLA in healthy donors. Repertoires were generated with immunoSEQ multiplex PCR, while TCRdb's copy carries only in-frame clones and drops some. The sample has some 170,000 clones; roughly four fifths are singletons. Sequencing used PBMCs. Receptors originate from a woman aged 45-59 years in good health and CMV-seropositive. The CDR3 runs from the conserved cysteine through the conserved F or W. D genes are given only for firm matches. Some rows mark clone size as missing; the rest say once, few, many or name a class of expanded clone.

v_call,d_call,clone_size,j_call,cdr3_aa,cdr3_nt
TRBV5-6,.,.,TRBJ1-1,CASSLGEDTEAFF,TGTGCCAGCAGCTTGGGGGAGGACACTGAAGCTTTCTTT
TRBV10-3,TRBD2,.,TRBJ2-7,CAISGLAGGPHEQYF,TGTGCCATCAGTGGACTAGCGGGGGGGCCCCACGAGCAGTACTTC
TRBV5-1,TRBD1,.,TRBJ1-6,CASSARDRVLNSPLHF,TGCGCCAGCAGCGCAAGGGACAGGGTGTTGAATTCACCCCTCCACTTT
TRBV5-1,TRBD1,few,TRBJ1-2,CASSTARGLAGGYTF,TGCGCCAGCAGCACAGCCAGGGGGCTAGCGGGAGGCTACACCTTC
TRBV18,.,.,TRBJ1-1,CASSLPRDTEAFF,TGTGCCAGCTCTCTCCCACGGGACACTGAAGCTTTCTTT
TRBV2,.,.,TRBJ1-2,CASSLGGYTF,TGTGCCAGCAGTCTCGGTGGCTACACCTTC
TRBV6-5,.,.,TRBJ1-1,CASTPTVNTGAFF,TGTGCCAGCACCCCGACAGTGAACACTGGAGCTTTCTTT
TRBV5-6,TRBD1,.,TRBJ1-6,CASSRGTGDNSPLHF,TGTGCCAGCAGCCGCGGGACAGGGGACAATTCACCCCTCCACTTT
TRBV6-5,TRBD1,.,TRBJ2-1,CASSYSRDRAQFF,TGTGCCAGCAGTTACTCCCGGGACAGGGCGCAGTTCTTC
TRBV10-1,TRBD1,.,TRBJ2-1,CASSDPGQGGNNEQFF,TGCGCCAGCAGTGATCCGGGACAGGGTGGTAACAATGAGCAGTTCTTC
TRBV27,TRBD2,.,TRBJ2-3,CASGSSGGRVGTDTQYF,TGTGCCAGCGGGTCTAGCGGGGGGAGAGTTGGCACAGATACGCAGTATTTT